This T cell receptor beta chain was sequenced during a study of T cells expressing NK-cell markers. The wider study: HCMV seropositivity characterized most of the eight sequenced donors, and seronegativity one.

Overall study findings and caveats: Leadership of the CD3+CD56-NKG2C+ fraction also belonged to these clonotypes in several donors.

This CDR3 has 15 residues. The V gene's germline CDR1 is SGHDN and CDR2 FVKESK. TCR beta cDNA was generated via 5'RACE template switching incorporating UMIs. Reprocessing the 5' RACE reads, TCRdb reports a single entry for every CDR3 protein and omits DNA. The sample has 500,000 to 700,000 distinct CDR3 sequences; the top ten hold approximately 3.6%. To note about this clonotype: Its antigen is unidentified.

The chain has TRBV14 and TRBJ2-2; there is no DNA to check the TCRdb D call of TRBD1. The origin of this receptor is a man aged 18 to 29 in good health. The sequenced sample was blood T cells: a sorted CD56 or NKG2C T cell subset, CD4+ or CD8+ T cells, or bulk PBMC T cells (not recorded which). This chain's CDR3 is CASSPWTLNTGELFF.